This T cell receptor beta chain comes out of a study of blood T cell repertoires in COVID-19. TCRdb's copy holds only in-frame clones and misses some; the assay was immunoSEQ multiplex PCR. The sample contains 85,000 to 130,000 clones, approximately 80% of which appear only once. Trimming stripped 1 base from V and 1 base from J, with 8 bases between. CDR3 length equals 14 residues. Germline CDR1 reads SGHTA; CDR2 reads FQGNSA. Points on this clone: Other DNA sequences in the same sample also yield this CDR3.

The TCR originated in a man in his 60s with acute or convalescent COVID-19. V gene TRBV7-2 combines with J gene TRBJ2-7, with TRBD1 as a possible D gene (6 bases). Sequencing was carried out using peripheral blood. The CDR3 DNA reads TGTGCCAGCAGCTTAGTCCAGGGGTCCTACGAGCAGTACTTC. Residues: CASSLVQGSYEQYF. The variable domain in full, completed from reference TRBV7-2 and TRBJ2-7, reads GAGVSQSPSNKVTEKGKDVELRCDPISGHTALYWYRQSLGQGLEFLIYFQGNSAPDKSGLPSDRFSAERTGGSVSTLTIQRTQQEDSAVYLCASSLVQGSYEQYFGPGTRLTVT.